The 23 T cell receptor beta chains below all came from one sample that was sequenced in a study of blood T cell repertoires in COVID-19. Profiled with immunoSEQ multiplex PCR; TCRdb holds only in-frame clones, not every one. The sample records around 200,000 clones, about 84% being singletons. The sample taken for sequencing was peripheral blood. The receptor source for this set is a person aged 65 to 85 with COVID-19, enrolled during active disease.

The chain links TRBV27 to TRBJ2-7; weak D call: TRBD2 (6 bases). Trimming removed 7 bases from V and 2 bases from J, with 9 bases in between. Germline-derived CDR1 and CDR2 are MNHEY and SMNVEV (reference sequence). The CDR3 loop spans 12 amino acids. As DNA, the CDR3 is TGTGCCAGCATGGGGGGACCCTACGAGCAGTACTTC. Amino acid sequence: CASMGGPYEQYF.

This clone was counted once. DNA of the CDR3: TGTGCCAGCAGCTCGTATGCCGGACAGGGGGCAAATCAGCCCCAGCATTTT. Its translation is CASSSYAGQGANQPQHF. This rearrangement joins TRBV7-2 to TRBJ1-5, with 11 bases identical to TRBD1. Germline V gene sequence: CDR1 SGHTA, CDR2 FQGNSA. Trimming at V came to 4 bases and at J to 4 bases, leaving 9 bases not matched to a gene. The CDR3 covers 17 residues. Using reference TRBV7-2 and TRBJ1-5 for the parts outside the CDR3, the full variable domain is GAGVSQSPSNKVTEKGKDVELRCDPISGHTALYWYRQSLGQGLEFLIYFQGNSAPDKSGLPSDRFSAERTGGSVSTLTIQRTQQEDSAVYLCASSSYAGQGANQPQHFGDGTRLSIL.

V gene TRBV5-6 combines with J gene TRBJ2-6; 7 nucleotides align to TRBD1. V trimming: 4 bases; J trimming: 7 bases; junction bases outside the gene matches: 17. The CDR3 has 18 residues. CDR1 is SGHDT, CDR2 YYEEEE, per germline. The CDR3 DNA reads as TGTGCCAGCAGCGGGGCCCGGGACAGATTAGCTCGCGCCAACGTCCTGACTTTC. The encoded protein is CASSGARDRLARANVLTF.

CDR3 region: CASSYPGQGVNGYTF. The CDR3 DNA sequence: TGTGCCAGCAGTTATCCGGGACAGGGGGTTAATGGCTACACCTTC. The chain couples TRBV6-5 to TRBJ1-2, with 11 positions matching TRBD1. After removal of 3 bases from V and 6 bases from J, the junction contained 6 bases not matched to a gene. There are 15 residues in the CDR3. Germline loops: CDR1 MNHEY, CDR2 SVGAGI.

This clone was detected only a few times. The same CDR3 also results from other DNA sequences found in this sample. This chain links TRBV6-2 or TRBV6-3 with TRBJ2-7; D call uncertain. The V and J ends lost 0 bases and 2 bases respectively, with 5 bases between them. Looked up from germline, CDR1 is MNHEY and CDR2 is SVGEGT. The CDR3 has 13 residues. CDR3 region: CASSYSQTYEQYF. CDR3 nucleotides: TGTGCCAGCAGTTACTCCCAGACCTACGAGCAGTACTTC.

This clone showed up just once. In nucleotides, the CDR3 is TGCGCCAGCAGCTCGGGGACAGCTAACTATGGCTACACCTTC. The encoded protein is CASSSGTANYGYTF. The chain joins TRBV5-1 to TRBJ1-2; 7 nucleotides match TRBD1. From germline, CDR1 is SGHRS and CDR2 YFSETQ. CDR3 length: 14 residues. The trim removed 3 bases at V and 0 bases at J, leaving 2 bases unmatched.

The chain uses TRBV28 and TRBJ2-1, with 9 bases aligning to TRBD2. The germline V gene encodes CDR1 MDHEN and CDR2 SYDVKM. Trimming at V came to 5 bases and at J to 9 bases, leaving 11 bases not matched to a gene. The CDR3 spans 15 residues. Written as DNA, the CDR3 is TGTGCCAGCAGTACCGCCGGGACTAGCCTCGGTGAGCAGTTCTTC. Translating gives CASSTAGTSLGEQFF.

This clone has just one count. The rearrangement links TRBV6-4 to TRBJ1-1, with a possible D match to TRBD1 (6 bases). Between the trimmed V and J ends, which lost 2 bases and 1 base, there was a span of 8 bases. CDR3 length: 14 residues. Germline-derived CDR1 and CDR2 are MRHNA and SNTAGT. For the CDR3, the DNA is TGTGCCAGCAGTGACGCAGGGGCGAACACTGAAGCTTTCTTT. Its protein product is CASSDAGANTEAFF.

This clone has only one observation. The chain combines TRBV27 with TRBJ2-5, with a tentative D call TRBD1 (6 bases). Germline values: CDR1 MNHEY, CDR2 SMNVEV (reference sequence). The germline V and J ends were trimmed by 2 bases and 5 bases, with 9 bases remaining between them. There are 13 residues in the CDR3. This chain's CDR3 is CASSLQGRETQYF. For the CDR3, the DNA is TGTGCCAGCAGTTTACAGGGGCGGGAGACCCAGTACTTC.

The chain has TRBV28 and TRBJ1-2; no firm D call. Per germline, CDR1 MDHEN and CDR2 SYDVKM. The CDR3 totals 11 residues. Trimming took 2 bases from V and 8 from J, leaving 6 bases between them. The CDR3 coding sequence is TGTGCCAGCAGTTTACCTAGCGGCTACACCTTC. This translates into CASSLPSGYTF.

This chain uses TRBV6-6 with TRBJ1-4; D unresolved. Germline V gene lookup returns CDR1 MNHNY and CDR2 SVGAGI (reference sequence). This CDR3 spans 14 amino acids. Trimming cost V 4 bases and J 5 bases, with 11 bases left between them. The CDR3 nucleotides are TGTGCCAGCAGTTTCGGGCGGGCCAATGAAAAACTGTTTTTT. Protein: CASSFGRANEKLFF.

This clone came up a few times. The J gene is TRBJ2-1, the V gene TRBV24-1; possibly TRBD1 for D (6 bases). Trimming pared 9 bases from V and 2 bases from J, leaving 10 bases between. CDR1 is KGHDR, CDR2 SFDVKD, per germline. The CDR3 consists of 13 residues. The CDR3 DNA reads as TGTGCCACCGCGGCAGGGGCCTACAATGAGCAGTTCTTC. Its protein product is CATAAGAYNEQFF.

The rearrangement links TRBV28 to TRBJ1-5; perhaps TRBD1 as D (6 bases). CDR1 and CDR2 from the germline V gene are MDHEN and SYDVKM. The CDR3 is 13 residues long. Trimming shortened V by 4 bases and J by 5 bases, and 9 bases separated the two germline ends. The CDR3 DNA is TGTGCCAGCAGTTCTCAGGGGTATCAGCCCCAGCATTTT. It codes for CASSSQGYQPQHF.

This clone has a single count. The rearrangement uses TRBV6-4 and TRBJ1-6; unclear D gene. The CDR3 contains 13 residues. The V and J ends lost 3 bases and 9 bases respectively, with 9 bases between them. Germline loops: CDR1 MRHNA, CDR2 SNTAGT. DNA for the CDR3: TGTGCCAGCAGTGAAGAGCTTGGTTCACCCCTCCACTTT. Its protein is CASSEELGSPLHF.

The rearrangement uses TRBV18 and TRBJ1-6; possibly TRBD1 for D (6 bases). Germline assignment: CDR1 KGHSH and CDR2 LQKENI. Deletions cut 5 bases from V and 0 bases from J, with 8 bases between. This CDR3 comprises 15 residues. DNA for the CDR3: TGTGCCAGCTCAACAGGGAGCTCCTATAATTCACCCCTCCACTTT. This gives the protein CASSTGSSYNSPLHF.

The chain recombines TRBV6-2 or TRBV6-3 with TRBJ2-1, with D perhaps matching TRBD2 (6 bases). The V and J ends lost 4 bases and 3 bases respectively, with 10 bases between them. CDR1 is MNHEY, CDR2 SVGEGT, per germline. CDR3 length: 14 amino acids. This chain's CDR3 is CASSSGLIYNEQFF. In DNA form, the CDR3 reads TGTGCCAGCAGTTCCGGACTAATCTACAATGAGCAGTTCTTC.

In this sample, this clone turned up once. The chain has TRBV28 and TRBJ2-1; TRBD2 aligns across 13 bases. The CDR3 has 18 residues. In germline, CDR1 is MDHEN, CDR2 SYDVKM. V was pared by 4 bases and J by 7 bases, with 13 bases of the junction left unmatched. DNA of the CDR3: TGTGCCAGCAGTTCCAGGGGACTAGCGGGAAGGGTATTGAATGAGCAGTTCTTC. It codes for CASSSRGLAGRVLNEQFF.

This clone showed up just a few times. The rearrangement uses TRBV27 and TRBJ1-6, with 9 bases aligning to TRBD1. After removal of 2 bases from V and 10 bases from J, the junction contained 12 bases not matched to a gene. The CDR3 is made up of 17 amino acids. CDR1 and CDR2 (germline): MNHEY, SMNVEV (reference sequence). The CDR3 sequence: CASSLGGQGVVGSPLHF. The CDR3 nucleotides read TGTGCCAGCAGTTTAGGGGGACAGGGTGTTGTAGGCTCACCCCTCCACTTT.

The V call is TRBV5-5, the J call TRBJ2-7, with unresolved D. V lost 0 bases and J lost 9, with 7 bases in between. The CDR3 consists of 11 residues. The germline V gene has CDR1 SGHKS and CDR2 YYEKEE (reference sequence). The CDR3 DNA reads as TGTGCCAGCAGCTTGGCCGGTCCGCAGTACTTC. It translates to CASSLAGPQYF.

This clone was found once. The chain uses TRBV2 and TRBJ1-1; D perhaps matches TRBD1 (5 bases). Germline CDR1 is SNHLY and CDR2 is FYNNEI. V dropped 11 bases and J dropped 1 base, with 14 bases sitting between them. The CDR3 has 13 amino acids. The CDR3 protein is CALGGVANTEAFF. The DNA for the CDR3 is TGTGCCCTTGGGGGGGTCGCGAACACTGAAGCTTTCTTT.

The chain uses TRBV3-1 (or the pseudogene TRBV3-2) and TRBJ1-3, with unresolved D. The V gene lost 0 bases and the J gene lost 0 bases, with 6 bases spanning the gap. CDR3 length equals 15 residues. Germline V gene data show CDR1 as LGHDT and CDR2 as YNNKEL (reference sequence). The CDR3: CASSQDRSSGNTIYF. CDR3 sequence (DNA): TGTGCCAGCAGCCAAGATAGAAGCTCTGGAAACACCATATATTTT.

This clone came up many times. This sequence joins TRBV5-6 and TRBJ1-5; weak D call: TRBD1 (5 bases). The germline CDR1 and CDR2 sequences are SGHDT and YYEEEE. CDR3 length: 18 residues. V dropped 4 bases and J dropped 2 bases, with 22 bases sitting between them. DNA for the CDR3: TGTGCCAGCAGCCCCGCCCGGGGAGGGGCTTCGCGCAATCAGCCCCAGCATTTT. This codes for CASSPARGGASRNQPQHF.

The gene calls are TRBV5-1 and TRBJ2-3, with 9 bases matching TRBD1. The CDR3 contains 16 residues. Germline assignment: CDR1 SGHRS and CDR2 YFSETQ. With 7 bases clipped from V and 0 bases from J, the junction kept 9 bases outside the gene matches. The CDR3 protein is CASCRGTGTSTDTQYF. The CDR3 DNA follows: TGCGCCAGCTGTAGAGGGACAGGGACGAGCACAGATACGCAGTATTTT.